Listed below are T cell receptor beta chains from one sample, sequenced in a study of Graves' ophthalmopathy and Graves' hyperthyroidism. TCRdb analysed the multiplex PCR reads with MiXCR anew, one entry per CDR3 protein. The table includes hundreds of thousands of distinct CDR3 sequences, roughly 20% detected once. The sequencing input was peripheral blood. The receptors shown here come from a young woman with stable Graves' hyperthyroidism. Some clones in this sample may be carry-over from other donors' samples. CDR3s leave out the opening cysteine and the closing phenylalanine or tryptophan. The order of the fields is clone size, J gene, V gene, CDR3 protein. Some rows have no size entry. The others give once, few or many, or a class for an expanded clone.

many,TRBJ2-7,TRBV5-1,ASSNSGTGYEQY
many,TRBJ1-5,TRBV11-2,ASSFERDQPQH
many,TRBJ1-1,TRBV2,ASTQLGTDLAMNTEAF
NA,TRBJ2-5,TRBV6-1,ASMLGLAGNRNETQY
many,TRBJ2-2,TRBV11-2,ASSPSRPGAYTGELF
many,TRBJ2-5,TRBV30,AWSADLQEAQY
many,TRBJ2-7,TRBV9,ASSATGASYEQY
NA,TRBJ1-6,TRBV12-3/TRBV12-4,ASSAEGAPYNSPLH
many,TRBJ2-5,TRBV6-1,ASSDRRQGARETQY
many,TRBJ1-2,TRBV5-1,ASSLEPTTSYGYT
once,TRBJ2-5,TRBV20-1,SARGSWRGGETQY
NA,TRBJ2-7,TRBV12-3/TRBV12-4,ASIYTRTGKREQY
NA,TRBJ2-5,TRBV10-3,AISEDPLEAQY
few,TRBJ1-2,TRBV10-3,AIRGSRDSPYGYT
many,TRBJ2-7,TRBV20-1,SAPRTGHYEQY
many,TRBJ1-1,TRBV2,ASTGQRNTEAF
many,TRBJ1-1,TRBV9,ASSVGSLSTEAF
NA,TRBJ1-5,TRBV6-1,ASSEGDRGGQPQH
NA,TRBJ2-5,TRBV12-3/TRBV12-4,ASSSGTGAIGETQY
NA,TRBJ1-1,TRBV28,ASSFSAWGGRTEAF
NA,TRBJ1-1,TRBV28,ASSLMAVFREGTEAF
many,TRBJ2-7,TRBV7-2,AATPRAEPYEQY
many,TRBJ1-1,TRBV28,ASSTRTGRNTEAF
many,TRBJ1-1,TRBV27,ASSSNPGRQNTEAF
many,TRBJ1-1,TRBV29-1,SVGRATEAF
NA,TRBJ2-5,TRBV20-1,SAWTSGGYQETQY
many,TRBJ1-6,TRBV6-5,ASSYQGPIHSPLH
many,TRBJ1-1,TRBV2,ASSDSGNTEAF
NA,TRBJ2-7,TRBV7-9,ASSPTSRQYYEQY
few,TRBJ2-7,TRBV6-1,ASSRGPGYEQY
many,TRBJ2-7,TRBV20-1,SATLGAYEQY
many,TRBJ1-3,TRBV6-1,ASKPGQAGNTIY
once,TRBJ2-7,TRBV7-2,ASSAGGPSSYEQY
many,TRBJ2-3,TRBV6-1,ASSETLGGTDTQY
NA,TRBJ2-5,TRBV10-1,ASSSGGGEPKETQY
many,TRBJ2-7,TRBV20-1,SARASGRPSYEQY
NA,TRBJ2-5,TRBV10-3,AISEARGRDQETQY
many,TRBJ2-2,TRBV5-1,ASSWQGLAGGPYTGELF
many,TRBJ1-5,TRBV12-3/TRBV12-4,ASSHSGQSPQH
many,TRBJ2-5,TRBV19,ASSSTPFHGATKTQY
many,TRBJ1-2,TRBV28,ASSPDGRLYGYT
many,TRBJ1-6,TRBV6-1,ASGLTNSPLH
once,TRBJ1-2,TRBV7-2,ASSLREIPNYGYT
many,TRBJ1-3,TRBV28,ASSSDRLSSGNTIY
many,TRBJ1-5,TRBV28,ASSPLAGRSANQPQH
many,TRBJ2-2,TRBV7-9,ASSPWAGYTGELF
many,TRBJ1-1,TRBV2,ASSGEQNTEAF